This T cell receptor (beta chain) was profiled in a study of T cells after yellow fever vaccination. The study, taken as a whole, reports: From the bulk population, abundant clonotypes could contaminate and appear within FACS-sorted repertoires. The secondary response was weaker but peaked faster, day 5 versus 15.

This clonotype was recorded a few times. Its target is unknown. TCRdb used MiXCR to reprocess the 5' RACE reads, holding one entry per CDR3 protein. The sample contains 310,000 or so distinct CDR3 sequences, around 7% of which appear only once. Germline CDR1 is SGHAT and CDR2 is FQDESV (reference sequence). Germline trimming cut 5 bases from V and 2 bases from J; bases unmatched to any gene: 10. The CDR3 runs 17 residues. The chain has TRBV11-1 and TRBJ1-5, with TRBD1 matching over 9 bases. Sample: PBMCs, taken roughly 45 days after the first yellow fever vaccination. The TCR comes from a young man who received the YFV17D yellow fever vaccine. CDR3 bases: TGTGCCAGCAGCCCGGACAGGGGAGGTCGAGGCAATCAGCCCCAGCATTTT. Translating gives CASSPDRGGRGNQPQHF.